This record covers a single T cell receptor beta chain. The sample originates from a study of control samples from healthy donors and cancer patients. Trimming cost V 5 bases and J 3 bases, with 3 bases left between them. The CDR3 length is 11 residues. In germline, CDR1 is MNHEY, CDR2 SMNVEV (reference sequence). This table comes from immunoSEQ multiplex PCR, and its TCRdb copy is limited to in-frame clones, with some not included. The listing contains about 210,000 clones. The gene calls are TRBV27 and TRBJ2-3, with unresolved D. Specimen: blood. This clonotype originated in a woman in her twenties or thirties in good health. DNA for the CDR3: TGTGCCAGCAGTAAGACAGATACGCAGTATTTT. Translating gives CASSKTDTQYF.